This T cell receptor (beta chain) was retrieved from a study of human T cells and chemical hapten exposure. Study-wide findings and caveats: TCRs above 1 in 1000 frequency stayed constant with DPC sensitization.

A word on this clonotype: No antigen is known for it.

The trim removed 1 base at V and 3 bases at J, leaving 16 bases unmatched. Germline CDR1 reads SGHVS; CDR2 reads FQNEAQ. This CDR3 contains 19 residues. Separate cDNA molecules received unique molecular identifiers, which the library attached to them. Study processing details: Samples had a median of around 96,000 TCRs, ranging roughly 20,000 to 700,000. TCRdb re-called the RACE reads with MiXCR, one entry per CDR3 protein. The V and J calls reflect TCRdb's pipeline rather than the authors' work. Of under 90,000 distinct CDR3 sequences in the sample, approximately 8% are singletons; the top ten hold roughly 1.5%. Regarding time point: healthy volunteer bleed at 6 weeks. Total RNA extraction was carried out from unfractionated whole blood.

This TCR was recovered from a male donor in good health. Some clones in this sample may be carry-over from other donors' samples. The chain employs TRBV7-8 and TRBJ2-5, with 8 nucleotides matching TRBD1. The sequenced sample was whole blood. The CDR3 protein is CASSLDEFRPGTGKETQYF. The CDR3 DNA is TGTGCCAGCAGCTTAGATGAGTTTCGACCTGGGACAGGAAAAGAGACCCAGTACTTC.